The entry that follows covers one T cell receptor (beta chain) sequence. The antigen is unknown. The sample comes from a study of shared clonotypes between healthy human individuals. Overall study findings and caveats: Across subsets, estimated richness was generally greater for naive than for memory populations. Non-shared clonotypes were found to have lower generation probabilities than the clonotypes that were shared by all four of the sorted-subset donors.

Measured with immunoSEQ multiplex PCR; TCRdb has only the in-frame clones, and not every one. The data contain roughly 700,000 clones, about 90% of them seen just once; the ten biggest clones take up 30% to 40%. The CDR3 runs 15 residues. Germline V lookup: CDR1 SGHTA, CDR2 FQGNSA. Unmatched junction bases numbered 10, after V lost 1 base and J lost 7 bases. The receptor comes from a young man in good health. Some clones in this sample may be carry-over from other donors' samples. This chain joins TRBV7-2 and TRBJ2-7, with 7 bases identical to TRBD1. Sequenced: memory CD8+ T cells from PBMCs. The sample's subset: CD45RO+ cells pooled with CCR7-negative TemRA cells. DNA for the CDR3: TGTGCCAGCAGCTTAGAGGGGACAGTCTTATGGGAGCAGTACTTC. It translates to CASSLEGTVLWEQYF.